The entry that follows covers one T cell receptor beta chain sequence. Its specificity is not known. The sample belongs to a study of immune evolution from preneoplasia to lung adenocarcinoma. Whole-study results and caveats: Later-stage lesions appeared to have more T cells, more diversity, less clonality. Compared with EGFR-mutant or double wild-type lesions, KRAS-mutant nodules were more clonal.

Some clones are missing from TCRdb's copy, which holds only in-frame ones; the method was immunoSEQ multiplex PCR. The repertoire includes tens of thousands of clones, around 70% of them detected once, and roughly 5.8% sits in the top ten. The CDR3 has 13 amino acids. Germline CDR1 GTSNPN, CDR2 SVGIG (reference sequence). The ends lost 5 bases at V and 4 bases at J; junction bases unmatched: 5. The sequencing sample was made of FFPE invasive lung adenocarcinoma tissue. The rearrangement uses TRBV30 and TRBJ1-1; 9 bases agree with TRBD1. The source is a person in their sixties or seventies with invasive lung adenocarcinoma. Some clones in this sample may be carry-over from other donors' samples. CDR3 coding DNA: TGTGCCTGGGCTAAGGACAGGGGCACTGAAGCTTTCTTT. Translating it yields CAWAKDRGTEAFF. Looking up the rest from reference TRBV30 and TRBJ1-1 gives the full variable domain: SQTIHQWPATLVQPVGSPLSLECTVEGTSNPNLYWYRQAAGRGLQLLFYSVGIGQISSEVPQNLSASRPQDRQFILSSKKLLLSDSGFYLCAWAKDRGTEAFFGQGTRLTVV.